These T cell receptor beta chains were read from a single sample in a study of T cell responses to AZD1222 COVID-19 vaccine. Measured with immunoSEQ multiplex PCR; TCRdb has only the in-frame clones, and not every one. The sample carries 70,000 or so clones, around four fifths recorded once. The sample here was peripheral blood, taken on day 0 of AZD1222 vaccination. The source of these receptors is an adult in good health. Each CDR3 is given without its conserved first and last residue. The D gene is left open where the match is weak.

v_call: TRBV29-1
d_call: -
j_call: TRBJ1-2
cdr3_aa: SVHGGEEGYT

v_call: TRBV27
d_call: -
j_call: TRBJ1-3
cdr3_aa: ASSKGVSGNTIY

v_call: TRBV10-3
d_call: -
j_call: TRBJ2-7
cdr3_aa: AIAGLGAYEQY

v_call: TRBV18
d_call: TRBD1
j_call: TRBJ1-3
cdr3_aa: ASSPPMTGGFFGNTIY

v_call: TRBV19
d_call: -
j_call: TRBJ2-7
cdr3_aa: ASSIYRGPYEQY

v_call: TRBV6-4
d_call: -
j_call: TRBJ1-6
cdr3_aa: ASSEFRLNSPLH

v_call: TRBV19
d_call: TRBD1
j_call: TRBJ2-3
cdr3_aa: ASSPGQGVDGTDTQY

v_call: TRBV29-1
d_call: -
j_call: TRBJ1-6
cdr3_aa: SVVIGGSNSPLH

v_call: TRBV3-1/TRBV3-2
d_call: -
j_call: TRBJ1-1
cdr3_aa: ASSQDLNTEAF

v_call: TRBV15
d_call: -
j_call: TRBJ1-4
cdr3_aa: ATSKGRAGLNEKLF

v_call: TRBV3-1/TRBV3-2
d_call: TRBD2
j_call: TRBJ2-2
cdr3_aa: ASAPRAGATGELF

v_call: TRBV7-2
d_call: -
j_call: TRBJ1-1
cdr3_aa: ASSLNPGTEAF

v_call: TRBV7-2
d_call: -
j_call: TRBJ2-3
cdr3_aa: ASSLTSSGATDTQY

v_call: TRBV19
d_call: -
j_call: TRBJ1-1
cdr3_aa: ASRWENTEAF

v_call: TRBV10-3
d_call: -
j_call: TRBJ2-5
cdr3_aa: AISELGGVGETQY

v_call: TRBV7-9
d_call: TRBD1
j_call: TRBJ2-1
cdr3_aa: ASSSTGVWEQF

v_call: TRBV18
d_call: TRBD1
j_call: TRBJ2-2
cdr3_aa: ASSREASGGAGELF

v_call: TRBV9
d_call: -
j_call: TRBJ1-1
cdr3_aa: ASSVASGNTEAF

v_call: TRBV29-1
d_call: -
j_call: TRBJ2-7
cdr3_aa: SVRRTSFDEQY

v_call: TRBV7-9
d_call: -
j_call: TRBJ1-2
cdr3_aa: ASIQPRNEDGYT

v_call: TRBV2
d_call: -
j_call: TRBJ2-7
cdr3_aa: ASSEPAGRRGGYEQY

v_call: TRBV3-1/TRBV3-2
d_call: -
j_call: TRBJ1-2
cdr3_aa: ASSQDWASSGGYT

v_call: TRBV9
d_call: -
j_call: TRBJ1-3
cdr3_aa: ASSAGDFPGNTIY

v_call: TRBV12-3/TRBV12-4
d_call: -
j_call: TRBJ1-1
cdr3_aa: ASSSYMNTEAF

v_call: TRBV10-2
d_call: -
j_call: TRBJ1-1
cdr3_aa: ASSEFLGNTEAF

v_call: TRBV9
d_call: TRBD2
j_call: TRBJ2-5
cdr3_aa: ASSPPRAGAAQGSETQY

v_call: TRBV6-2/TRBV6-3
d_call: TRBD2
j_call: TRBJ2-6
cdr3_aa: ASTPGGLTSGANVLT